The present TCR beta chain was sequenced within a study of T cells in Graves' hyperthyroidism and ophthalmopathy. Regions amplified from RNA transcripts were the TCR beta CDR3 regions. The HTBI primer set drove a first-round RT-PCR of the TCR CDR3. TCRdb ran MiXCR on the multiplex PCR reads and lists one entry per CDR3 protein. The data contain a few hundred thousand distinct CDR3 sequences, 15% of them seen just once; the ten biggest clones take up less than 35%. There are 15 residues in the CDR3. With 5 bases clipped from V and 6 bases from J, the junction kept 10 bases outside the gene matches. Germline V gene data show CDR1 as SGHTA and CDR2 as FQGTGA. Patients between 18 and 65 years old had hyperthyroidism, newly diagnosed and lasting under 2 months.

The chain uses TRBV7-3 and TRBJ2-7; 10 bases align to TRBD2. The specimen was blood. This sequence was found in a woman in her thirties with Graves' hyperthyroidism. In nucleotides, the CDR3 is TGTGCCAGCAGCCTGCGGCTAGCGGGAGTCGGCGAGCAGTACTTC. Residues: CASSLRLAGVGEQYF.